What follows are 6 T cell receptor beta chains derived from one specimen sequenced in a study of T cells in Graves' hyperthyroidism and ophthalmopathy. Researchers took RNA transcripts and amplified the TCR beta CDR3 regions from them. First-round RT-PCR targeting the TCR CDR3 was performed with the HTBI primer set. MiXCR, applied by TCRdb to the multiplex PCR reads, yields one record per CDR3 protein. In the table there are fewer than 500,000 distinct CDR3 sequences, around 15% of which are singletons. The sequenced sample was blood. The receptors were sampled from a woman under 40 with Graves' ophthalmopathy.

This clonotype was detected many times. The chain's CDR3 is CASSWAGGIDEQYF. CDR3 in DNA: TGTGCCAGCAGTTGGGCAGGGGGGATCGACGAGCAGTACTTC. The V and J genes are TRBV6-2 or TRBV6-3 and TRBJ2-7, with D possibly being TRBD1 (7 bases). Germline V lookup: CDR1 MNHEY, CDR2 SVGEGT. V was clipped by 4 bases and J by 5 bases, with 15 bases between them. The CDR3 spans 14 residues.

CDR3 nucleotide sequence: TGTGCCAGCAGAGGGCGGACTAGCGGGGGGGGTTACGAGCAGTACTTC. Amino acid sequence: CASRGRTSGGGYEQYF. The chain carries TRBV28 and TRBJ2-7, with 15 bases lining up with TRBD2. With V trimmed by 6 bases and J by 4 bases, 7 bases remained unmatched. Germline loops: CDR1 MDHEN, CDR2 SYDVKM. The CDR3 covers 16 residues.

This clonotype was recorded many times. This rearrangement joins TRBV10-3 to TRBJ1-1; D is perhaps TRBD1 (5 bases). Trimming left V 0 bases short and J 4 bases short, with 9 bases between. Germline V gene lookup returns CDR1 ENHRY and CDR2 SYGVKD. The CDR3 has 14 residues. The CDR3: CAISESGGTTEAFF. The CDR3 DNA sequence: TGTGCCATCAGTGAGTCGGGGGGGACCACTGAAGCTTTCTTT.

This clonotype was counted at least ten times. J is TRBJ1-4 and V is TRBV12-3 or TRBV12-4, with 7 bases lining up with TRBD1. V dropped 1 base and J dropped 8; count of bases not matched to a gene: 13. The CDR3 is made up of 17 amino acids. Written as DNA, the CDR3 is TGTGCCAGCAGTTTAGGCCAGGGGGTCTTCAAGGGGGAAAAACTGTTTTTT. Its translation: CASSLGQGVFKGEKLFF.

This clonotype appeared a few times. V and J are TRBV14 and TRBJ2-5; D perhaps matches TRBD2 (5 bases). The germline gives CDR1 SGHDN, CDR2 FVKESK. The length of the CDR3 is 15 residues. V dropped 1 base and J dropped 5 bases, with 14 bases sitting between them. The CDR3 DNA is TGTGCCAGCAGCCAAGTAAAGTCCTGGGAGGAGACCCAGTACTTC. This gives the protein CASSQVKSWEETQYF.

This clonotype was seen ten or more times. The CDR3 is CATAATSGGARQRQETQYF. As DNA, the CDR3 is TGTGCCACCGCGGCTACTAGCGGGGGGGCGAGACAACGCCAAGAGACCCAGTACTTC. The chain employs TRBV15 and TRBJ2-5; 13 bases align to TRBD2. Germline CDR1 LNHNV, CDR2 YYDKDF (reference sequence). The CDR3 loop spans 19 amino acids. With 8 bases clipped from V and 1 base from J, the junction kept 16 bases outside the gene matches.